The rows below give T cell receptor beta chains drawn from one sample of a study of CD8+ T cells in alopecia areata. Clones were sequenced by immunoSEQ multiplex PCR, and TCRdb holds only the in-frame ones, with some missing. This repertoire shows fewer than 20,000 clones, about 61% found once; its top ten account for around 12%. The specimen sequenced was skin. Every receptor here comes from a human donor with alopecia areata. Each CDR3 is given with its conserved first and last residue. The D gene is left open where the match is weak. Not all rows give a size; the values are once, few, many and, for expanded clones, a class.

size | D | J | V | CDR3 | DNA
medium-sized | - | TRBJ1-2 | TRBV7-9 | CASSLVAFRDGYTF | TGTGCCAGCAGCTTAGTGGCGTTCCGGGACGGCTACACCTTC
few | TRBD2 | TRBJ2-1 | TRBV9 | CASSVEDGRGDEQFF | TGTGCCAGCAGCGTAGAGGACGGGAGGGGGGATGAGCAGTTCTTC
- | - | TRBJ2-1 | TRBV5-4 | CASSSPTVPGTASSYNEQFF | TGTGCCAGCAGCTCGCCCACGGTCCCCGGGACTGCAAGCTCCTACAATGAGCAGTTCTTC
- | - | TRBJ1-2 | TRBV18 | CASSLYRGVADGYTF | TGTGCCAGCTCACTCTATCGGGGTGTAGCGGATGGCTACACCTTC
- | - | TRBJ1-2 | TRBV6-6 | CASSQGRKAPYGYTF | TGTGCCAGCAGCCAAGGACGTAAAGCACCGTATGGCTACACCTTC
- | - | TRBJ2-1 | TRBV27 | CASRILPTGNEQFF | TGTGCCAGCAGAATCCTCCCTACCGGCAATGAGCAGTTCTTC
few | - | TRBJ1-2 | TRBV6-5 | CASSYSLRTHNYGYTF | TGTGCCAGCAGTTACTCTCTGAGGACACATAACTATGGCTACACCTTC
- | - | TRBJ1-5 | TRBV6-1 | CASSDPLGGHQPQHF | TGTGCCAGCAGTGACCCCCTGGGGGGGCATCAGCCCCAGCATTTT
once | - | TRBJ2-1 | TRBV28 | CASSYLEQFF | TGTGCCAGCAGTTATCTTGAGCAGTTCTTC
medium-sized | TRBD1 | TRBJ1-1 | TRBV19 | CASRWDSNTEAFF | TGTGCCAGTAGGTGGGACAGTAACACTGAAGCTTTCTTT
- | TRBD2 | TRBJ2-7 | TRBV7-9 | CASSLISGKPYEQYF | TGTGCCAGCAGCTTAATTAGCGGGAAACCCTACGAGCAGTACTTC
- | TRBD1 | TRBJ1-4 | TRBV29-1 | CSADRDEKLFF | TGCAGCGCCGACAGGGACGAAAAACTGTTTTTT
- | TRBD1 | TRBJ1-1 | TRBV7-6 | CASSLTGQGNTEAFF | TGTGCCAGCAGCTTAACGGGACAGGGGAACACTGAAGCTTTCTTT
- | - | TRBJ2-7 | TRBV2 | CASLLLGASYEQYF | TGTGCCAGCCTCCTTCTCGGCGCGTCCTACGAGCAGTACTTC
- | - | TRBJ2-3 | TRBV10-1 | CASSESVGQTQYF | TGCGCCAGCAGTGAGTCGGTGGGGCAGACGCAGTATTTT
- | - | TRBJ2-5 | TRBV11-2 | CASSFRRQETQYF | TGTGCCAGCAGCTTCCGGAGGCAAGAGACCCAGTACTTC
few | - | TRBJ1-5 | TRBV6-6 | CASSYSTTDQPQHF | TGTGCCAGCAGTTACTCGACAACGGATCAGCCCCAGCATTTT
- | TRBD2 | TRBJ2-4 | TRBV5-4 | CASSLDGLAGLAKNIQYF | TGTGCCAGCAGCTTGGACGGACTAGCGGGATTAGCCAAAAACATTCAGTACTTC
- | - | TRBJ2-7 | TRBV11-2 | CASSTSGPYEQYF | TGTGCCAGCAGCACCTCGGGCCCCTACGAGCAGTACTTC
- | - | TRBJ2-7 | TRBV4-1 | CASTQGGGGYEQYF | TGCGCCAGCACCCAAGGGGGTGGGGGCTACGAGCAGTACTTC
- | TRBD1 | TRBJ2-7 | TRBV28 | CASSPPFGTGNYEQYF | TGTGCCAGCAGTCCCCCATTCGGGACAGGGAACTACGAGCAGTACTTC
- | - | TRBJ1-5 | TRBV6-5 | CASSFGGSNQPQHF | TGTGCCAGCAGTTTCGGGGGTAGCAATCAGCCCCAGCATTTT
few | - | TRBJ2-1 | TRBV11-2 | CASSSELYNEQFF | TGTGCCAGCAGCTCCGAGTTATACAATGAGCAGTTCTTC
- | TRBD2 | TRBJ2-3 | TRBV28 | CASSQDRGLAGGDTQYF | TGTGCCAGCAGCCAGGACAGGGGACTAGCGGGAGGAGATACGCAGTATTTT
- | - | TRBJ2-6 | TRBV30 | CAWNNFRALGANVLTF | TGTGCCTGGAACAATTTCAGGGCCCTCGGGGCCAACGTCCTGACTTTC
- | - | TRBJ2-2 | TRBV19 | CASSIGQGTGELFF | TGTGCCAGTAGTATCGGGCAGGGGACCGGGGAGCTGTTTTTT
- | - | TRBJ1-6 | TRBV5-1 | CASSRQGNSPLHF | TGCGCCAGCAGCCGTCAGGGGAATTCACCCCTCCACTTT
few | TRBD2 | TRBJ2-1 | TRBV29-1 | CSDHLPGLAGEQFF | TGCAGCGACCACCTCCCAGGACTAGCGGGGGAGCAGTTCTTC
- | TRBD1 | TRBJ2-7 | TRBV14 | CASSQEPWGQRYEQYF | TGTGCCAGCAGCCAAGAACCATGGGGACAGAGATACGAGCAGTACTTC
- | TRBD1 | TRBJ1-1 | TRBV28 | CASSPMTGTAGVWNTEAFF | TGTGCCAGCAGCCCCATGACCGGGACAGCGGGAGTTTGGAACACTGAAGCTTTCTTT
- | TRBD2 | TRBJ2-1 | TRBV7-6 | CASSVTSGSSYNEQFF | TGTGCCAGCAGCGTTACCAGCGGGAGCTCCTACAATGAGCAGTTCTTC